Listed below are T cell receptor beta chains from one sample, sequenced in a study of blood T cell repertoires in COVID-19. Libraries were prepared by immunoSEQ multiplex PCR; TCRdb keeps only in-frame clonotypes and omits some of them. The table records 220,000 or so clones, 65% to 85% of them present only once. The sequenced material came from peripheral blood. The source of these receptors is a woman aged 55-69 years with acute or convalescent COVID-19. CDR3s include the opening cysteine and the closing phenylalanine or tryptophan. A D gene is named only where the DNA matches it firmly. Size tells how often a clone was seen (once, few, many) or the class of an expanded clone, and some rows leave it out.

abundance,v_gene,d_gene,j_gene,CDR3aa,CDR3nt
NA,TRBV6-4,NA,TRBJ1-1,CASSLLETREEELDTEAFF,TGTGCCAGCAGCCTACTGGAGACCAGGGAAGAGGAGTTGGACACTGAAGCTTTCTTT
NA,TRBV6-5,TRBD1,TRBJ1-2,CASSYSGTGGGYGYTF,TGTGCCAGCAGTTACTCCGGGACAGGGGGTGGCTATGGCTACACCTTC
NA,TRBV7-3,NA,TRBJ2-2,CASSSGRGETGELFF,TGTGCCAGCAGCTCGGGGCGGGGCGAGACCGGGGAGCTGTTTTTT
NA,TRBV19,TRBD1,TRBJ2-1,CASSARDRGVNEQFF,TGTGCCAGTAGTGCACGGGACAGGGGCGTCAATGAGCAGTTCTTC
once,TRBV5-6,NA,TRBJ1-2,CASILQGHGYTF,TGTGCCAGCATCCTGCAGGGGCATGGCTACACCTTC
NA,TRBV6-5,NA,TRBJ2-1,CAGRSGGSYNEQFF,TGTGCCGGACGGTCCGGGGGCTCCTACAATGAGCAGTTCTTC
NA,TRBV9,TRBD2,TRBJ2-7,CASSPPGRFDGEQYF,TGTGCCAGCAGCCCTCCCGGGAGGTTCGACGGCGAGCAGTACTTC
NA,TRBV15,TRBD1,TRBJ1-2,CATSKGQGNYGYTF,TGTGCCACCAGCAAAGGACAGGGGAACTATGGCTACACCTTC
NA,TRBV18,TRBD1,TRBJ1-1,CASSPTGQQMNTEAFF,TGTGCCAGCTCACCTACGGGACAGCAGATGAACACTGAAGCTTTCTTT
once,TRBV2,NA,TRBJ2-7,CASLQGGSYEQYF,TGTGCCAGCCTGCAGGGTGGATCCTACGAGCAGTACTTC
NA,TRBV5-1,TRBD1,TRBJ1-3,CASSEGAIGNTIYF,TGCGCCAGCAGCGAGGGGGCGATAGGAAACACCATATATTTT
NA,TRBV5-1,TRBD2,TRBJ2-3,CASSLNRLAGIADTQYF,TGCGCCAGCAGCCTAAACCGACTAGCGGGGATTGCAGATACGCAGTATTTT
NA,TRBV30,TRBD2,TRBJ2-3,CACRRLAGRSTDTQYF,TGTGCCTGCCGAAGACTAGCGGGGCGGAGCACAGATACGCAGTATTTT
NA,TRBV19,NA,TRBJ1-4,CASSIQVLNEKLFF,TGTGCCAGTAGTATACAGGTGCTCAATGAAAAACTGTTTTTT
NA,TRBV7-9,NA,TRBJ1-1,CASSLQNTEAFF,TGTGCCAGCAGCTTACAAAACACTGAAGCTTTCTTT
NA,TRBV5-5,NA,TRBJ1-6,CASSLQSSSYNSPLHF,TGTGCCAGCAGCTTACAGTCGAGCTCCTATAATTCACCCCTCCACTTT
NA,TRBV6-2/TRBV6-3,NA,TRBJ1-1,CASSSFITEAFF,TGTGCCAGCAGTTCCTTTATTACTGAAGCTTTCTTT
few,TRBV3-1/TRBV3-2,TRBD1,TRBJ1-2,CASSQGTGGYTF,TGTGCCAGCAGCCAGGGGACAGGGGGCTACACCTTC
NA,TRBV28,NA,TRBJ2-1,CASSAGLYNEQFF,TGTGCCAGCAGTGCGGGACTTTACAATGAGCAGTTCTTC